This T cell receptor (beta chain) came from a study of early T cells in non-severe SARS-CoV-2 infection (dated by TCRdb to the early 2020s). Context from the whole study: Because TCR sequencing relied on bulk RNA taken from unsorted whole blood, pairing of alpha and beta chains was not possible. Paper-wide results and their limitations: VDJdb matching was skewed toward anti-spike CD8 responses, so virus-specific expansions were likely underestimated and private and CD4 specificities were missed.

This clonotype was seen ten or more times. Which antigen it targets is not known. Per-base quality was not reported, and no clone a single base away is much larger than it. The library was prepared using 5' RACE. TCRdb lists the instrument as NextSeq 500. Unique molecular identifiers were attached to individual cDNA molecules in the TCR library protocol so that sequencing error and PCR bias could be corrected. TCR alpha and beta chains were both sequenced, and the abundances of alpha and beta sequences in each sample were closely correlated with each other. In the original analysis: Decombinator V4 was used to perform V gene, J gene and CDR3 annotation of TCR sequences. TCRs were defined as expanded if a significant change between any two time points was detected under a Poisson model with p below 0.0001. TCR abundances were normalised to the total number of TCRs sequenced per sample and expressed as counts per million. TRAV1-2 paired with TRAJ12, TRAJ20 or TRAJ33 defined MAIT TCRs, while TRAV10 paired with TRAJ18 defined iNKT TCRs. VDJdb, accessed 1 November 2021, was searched for CMV, EBV and SARS-CoV-2 annotated TCRs, excluding TCRs annotated for multiple antigens. Using fastp trimming at Q25 and MiXCR clonotype assembly, TCRdb reanalyzed the public sequencing data and kept in-frame beta chains. Identical CDR3 proteins give one entry, which carries the most common genes and DNA. None of the V and J calls come from the authors' own analysis; TCRdb made them. The sample data list about 110,000 distinct CDR3 sequences, and over 9.5% of these were observed just once. The ten top clones hold around 4% of the sample.

Set within a cohort of healthcare workers in London, UK, this nested case-control study involved weekly PCR testing of nasopharyngeal swabs along with blood sampling. Between 23 and 31 March 2020, the week of the UK lockdown, healthcare workers were enrolled and then followed up weekly for as long as 16 weeks. V lost 6 bases and J lost 2 bases, and the count of bases not matched to a germline gene is 9. CDR1 and CDR2 are read off the germline V gene (reference sequence) as MNHNY and SVGAGI. The CDR3 measures 15 amino acids from cysteine to phenylalanine. Solely the CDR3 DNA is kept, with 45 bases framed from the first base.

The source material was whole blood, sampled at baseline. This TCR was recovered from an adult who was a healthcare worker with PCR-confirmed SARS-CoV-2 infection or an uninfected control (not recorded which). The chain was built from TRBV6-6 and TRBJ1-2; TRBD1 matches 7 bases in the middle. The CDR3 protein: CASSSTGQTNYGYTF. The nucleotide sequence is given as TGTGCCAGCAGCTCTACGGGACAGACAAACTATGGCTACACCTTC.